This T cell receptor (beta chain) was captured in a study of cytomegalovirus exposure and HLA in healthy donors. This clone was picked up a small number of times. Its antigen is not identified. The PCR ran on 60 Vbeta and 13 Jbeta primers. Repertoires were generated with immunoSEQ multiplex PCR, while TCRdb's copy carries only in-frame clones and drops some. The sample has roughly 100,000 clones; around 79% are singletons. Study-level findings and limits: In a later analysis, common viral pathogens appeared linked to several of the most significant clusters.

This CDR3 contains 15 residues. V was trimmed by 5 bases and J by 6 bases, leaving 17 bases between them. Germline V gene data show CDR1 as SGHAT and CDR2 as FQNNGV. These donors, healthy bone marrow donors, were studied. Nominally healthy donors were sampled, though unrecorded immune exposures were likely. This TCR derives from a man aged 55 to 70 in good health and CMV-seropositive. The gene calls are TRBV11-2 and TRBJ2-4; a weak D match, TRBD2 (6 bases). The specimen was PBMCs. CDR3 residues: CASSTLPGVGNIQYF. The CDR3 nucleotides are TGTGCCAGCAGCACCCTACCGGGGGTGGGAAACATTCAGTACTTC.